Below, one T cell receptor beta chain is given with its context. What it binds is unknown. Documented treatment: oral pan-JAK inhibitor, 5-10 mg twice daily. These data are taken from a study of CD8+ T cells in alopecia areata. Study conclusions and caveats: A large proportion of expanded lesional clones were detected persisting in scalp and blood during tofacitinib. When scalp samples are sequenced, resident alphabeta T cells of normal skin are also captured. Tofacitinib produced a significant decrease in scalp clonality and in expanded CD8+ clones among the top 100. Lesional scalp displayed greater clonality than normal scalp, most notably in alopecia totalis/universalis.

CDR1 is ENHRY, CDR2 SYGVKD, per germline. The CDR3 runs to 13 residues. Trimming removed 6 bases at V and 7 bases at J, with 15 bases between. Following RNA extraction, reverse transcription yielded cDNA that acted as the sequencing template. Clones were read by immunoSEQ multiplex PCR, and TCRdb kept only the in-frame ones, dropping some. The sample lists about 190,000 clones, around 64% occurring once. This clonotype was obtained from a human donor with alopecia areata. The specimen comprised CD4+ T cells sorted from blood, sampled at week 49, from a patient treated with tofacitinib. This sequence joins TRBV10-3 and TRBJ1-2, with D possibly being TRBD1 (5 bases). CDR3 region: CAIRGESRGGYTF. The DNA for the CDR3 is TGTGCCATCAGGGGGGAATCGAGGGGTGGCTACACCTTC.